These T cell receptor beta chains were read from a single sample in a study of blood T cell repertoires in COVID-19. Generated by immunoSEQ multiplex PCR, the TCRdb table keeps only in-frame clones and is missing some. The table shows a few hundred thousand clones, with 85% occurring only once. Material for sequencing was peripheral blood. Every receptor here comes from a woman aged 45-59 years with active or convalescent COVID-19. Each CDR3 is given with its conserved first and last residue. Each record gives: V gene, J gene, CDR3 protein.

>TRBV28|TRBJ2-1
CATGGLAGVNEQFF
>TRBV6-5|TRBJ1-6
CASRADRERNSPLHF
>TRBV28|TRBJ2-5
CASSSPGLAEETQYF
>TRBV5-4|TRBJ2-4
CASSLGGTGVASGIQYF
>TRBV3-1/TRBV3-2|TRBJ2-7
CASSLTYRSSYEQYF
>TRBV28|TRBJ1-2
CASSPGGAGYGYTF
>TRBV27|TRBJ2-1
CASTTTQGRFNEQFF
>TRBV18|TRBJ1-2
CASSLQGNYGYTF
>TRBV4-1|TRBJ2-5
CASSLAGGIETQYF
>TRBV5-4|TRBJ1-1
CASSLTGGLTEAFF
>TRBV7-9|TRBJ1-1
CASRGQLIGNTEAFF
>TRBV2|TRBJ1-2
CASSQNGRQPPRGYTF
>TRBV4-2|TRBJ2-1
CASSQDTVATLSYNEQFF
>TRBV9|TRBJ2-1
CASSVALPAGENEQFF
>TRBV5-4|TRBJ2-5
CASSFTGGGIQKETQYF
>TRBV6-5|TRBJ2-7
CASSSGTGIHEQYF
>TRBV7-9|TRBJ2-5
CASSYLQGSETQYF
>TRBV19|TRBJ2-1
CATRGETSRNEQFF
>TRBV19|TRBJ2-7
CASSFRLVSHEQYF
>TRBV7-2|TRBJ2-2
CASSSRSGRQGDTGELFF
>TRBV7-9|TRBJ2-3
CASIFSADTQYF
>TRBV9|TRBJ2-2
CASSGAGNTGELFF
>TRBV5-1|TRBJ2-2
CASSTQPGQGVTGELFF
>TRBV5-1|TRBJ2-1
CASSLLAARGHEQFF
>TRBV30|TRBJ2-7
CAWRGVPYEQYF
>TRBV5-4|TRBJ1-2
CASSPNSEGYTF
>TRBV10-3|TRBJ1-2
CASRGDRAGYTF
>TRBV7-9|TRBJ2-3
CASSLVGGVSTDTQYF
>TRBV9|TRBJ2-2
CASSAQLAANTGELFF
>TRBV20-1|TRBJ2-3
CSASHPGTTISTDTQYF
>TRBV13|TRBJ2-1
CASSAPGLIGTSGRARSSNEQFF
>TRBV29-1|TRBJ2-1
CSVVRTNQFF
>TRBV5-1|TRBJ2-5
CASSLLGDQETQYF
>TRBV5-6|TRBJ1-6
CASSSPLFNSPLHF
>TRBV29-1|TRBJ1-1
CSVQLNTEAFF
>TRBV11-2|TRBJ2-7
CASSLDRSYREVQYF
>TRBV11-2|TRBJ2-1
CASSSSTSSEQFF
>TRBV19|TRBJ1-2
CASSIDRDSYGYTF
>TRBV10-3|TRBJ2-3
CAIAGGPTDTQYF
>TRBV6-5|TRBJ2-7
CASSSPPEQYF
>TRBV28|TRBJ1-5
CASSPGGSANQPQHF
>TRBV19|TRBJ1-5
CASKPLDRENQPQHF
>TRBV19|TRBJ1-1
CASSISWDRTEAFF